These 3 T cell receptor beta chains originate from one sample sequenced in a study of regulatory T cells in long-lasting Graves disease. Time point in this sample: newly diagnosed GD, antithyroid drugs for less than 3 months. PBMC-derived RNA was used for the TCR library. Arm-PCR of CDR3 regions and iRepertoire HTBI primers were used to build TCR beta libraries. TCRdb itself ran the multiplex PCR reads through MiXCR, one entry per CDR3 protein. There are 450,000 to 600,000 distinct CDR3 sequences in the sample; less than 15% occur only once, and about 9.1% lies in the top ten. This sample was shared with a second study, whose subject was T cells in Graves' hyperthyroidism and ophthalmopathy.

The source material was peripheral blood mononuclear cells (PBMCs), sampled at new diagnosis, from a patient treated with antithyroid drugs. The receptors derive from a man aged 25 to 45 with Graves disease.

This clonotype was seen more than once but under ten times. The chain carries TRBV9 and TRBJ2-3, with TRBD2 matching 8 bases. CDR1 and CDR2 from the germline V gene are SGDLS and YYNGEE. The trim removed 4 bases at V and 2 bases at J, leaving 15 bases unmatched. The CDR3 loop spans 18 amino acids. CDR3 in amino acids: CASSNSPLLAGNTDTQYF. The CDR3 DNA reads as TGTGCCAGCAGCAATTCTCCCCTTCTAGCGGGCAACACAGATACGCAGTATTTT.

This clonotype was seen many times. V is TRBV14 and J is TRBJ2-5; 11 positions agree with TRBD2. With V trimmed by 3 bases and J by 5 bases, 8 bases remained unmatched. The germline CDR1 and CDR2 sequences are SGHDN and FVKESK. The CDR3 has 16 residues. In DNA, the CDR3 is TGTGCCAGCAGCCAGGGACTAGCGGAACGCTCGGAGACCCAGTACTTC. Translating gives CASSQGLAERSETQYF. The full variable domain, completed using reference TRBV14 and TRBJ2-5, is EAGVTQFPSHSVIEKGQTVTLRCDPISGHDNLYWYRRVMGKEIKFLLHFVKESKQDESGMPNNRFLAERTGGTYSTLKVQPAELEDSGVYFCASSQGLAERSETQYFGPGTRLLVL.

This clonotype was detected ten times or more. The rearrangement uses TRBV24-1 and TRBJ2-1, with 13 bases aligning to TRBD2. Trimming at V came to 4 bases and at J to 7 bases, leaving 6 bases not matched to a gene. CDR1 KGHDR and CDR2 SFDVKD come from the germline V gene. This CDR3 has 16 residues. In DNA, the CDR3 is TGTGCCACCAGTGACTCAGGACTAGCGGGAGTGAATGAGCAGTTCTTC. Its protein is CATSDSGLAGVNEQFF.